This passage covers 26 T cell receptor beta chains from one sample sequenced in a study of T cell responses to AZD1222 COVID-19 vaccine. Clones were read by immunoSEQ multiplex PCR, and TCRdb kept only the in-frame ones, dropping some. The table has 140,000 to 150,000 clones, more than 90% seen once. The starting material was peripheral blood, obtained on day 0 of AZD1222 vaccination. The receptor set was obtained from an adult in good health.

This rearrangement joins TRBV19 to TRBJ1-4; D uncertain. The CDR3 loop spans 12 amino acids. CDR1 and CDR2 from the germline V gene are LNHDA and SQIVND (reference sequence). The V and J ends lost 4 bases and 10 bases respectively, with 10 bases between them. The DNA for the CDR3 is TGTGCCAGTAGTAAGCCCACCGGAAAACTGTTTTTT. It translates to CASSKPTGKLFF.

The chain combines TRBV30 with TRBJ2-7, with D perhaps matching TRBD2 (5 bases). Trimming removed 0 bases from V and 3 bases from J, with 18 bases in between. The germline V gene encodes CDR1 GTSNPN and CDR2 SVGIG (reference sequence). The CDR3 has 16 residues. In DNA form, the CDR3 reads TGTGCCTGGAGTGTAGGCTGGAGGCGCTTTAGCTACGAGCAGTACTTC. Amino acids: CAWSVGWRRFSYEQYF. Combining the CDR3 with reference TRBV30 and TRBJ2-7 gives the whole variable domain SQTIHQWPATLVQPVGSPLSLECTVEGTSNPNLYWYRQAAGRGLQLLFYSVGIGQISSEVPQNLSASRPQDRQFILSSKKLLLSDSGFYLCAWSVGWRRFSYEQYFGPGTRLTVT.

This sequence joins TRBV4-1 and TRBJ2-5; D possibly corresponds to TRBD1 (6 bases). The length of the CDR3 is 12 residues. The germline gives CDR1 MGHRA, CDR2 YSYEKL. Trimming stripped 3 bases from V and 7 bases from J, with 9 bases between. The CDR3 here is CASSHTRGTQYF. CDR3 sequence (DNA): TGCGCCAGCAGCCATACCAGGGGGACCCAGTACTTC.

The chain is built from TRBV5-5 and TRBJ2-2; 8 bases fit TRBD2. Trimming took 0 bases from V and 6 from J; bases not matched to a gene: 10. Germline values: CDR1 SGHKS, CDR2 YYEKEE (reference sequence). The CDR3 totals 17 residues. CDR3: CASSLAWSGSDSGELFF. The DNA of the CDR3 is TGTGCCAGCAGCTTGGCGTGGAGCGGGAGTGATTCCGGGGAGCTGTTTTTT.

This clone showed up just once. V and J are TRBV27 and TRBJ2-1, with D perhaps matching TRBD2 (5 bases). Between the trimmed V and J ends, which lost 3 bases and 3 bases, there was a span of 9 bases. The germline V gene has CDR1 MNHEY and CDR2 SMNVEV (reference sequence). The CDR3 covers 14 residues. DNA of the CDR3: TGTGCCAGCAGTTTTGAGGGCATCTACAATGAGCAGTTCTTC. This translates into CASSFEGIYNEQFF.

The chain's CDR3 is CASSATTPTSGNTIYF. DNA of the CDR3: TGTGCCAGCAGTGCAACCACCCCAACCTCTGGAAACACCATATATTTT. The chain has TRBV2 and TRBJ1-3; D uncertain. Deletions cut 4 bases from V and 0 bases from J, with 13 bases between. Germline V gives CDR1 SNHLY, CDR2 FYNNEI. CDR3 length: 16 amino acids.

CDR3 nucleotide sequence: TGTGCCAGTAGTGCCGCTCGGATTTTTACCTCTTTACGGAATGAGCAGTTCTTC. Translated: CASSAARIFTSLRNEQFF. The rearrangement joins TRBV19 to TRBJ2-1; D unclear. This CDR3 comprises 18 residues. Germline V gene data show CDR1 as LNHDA and CDR2 as SQIVND (reference sequence). V lost 5 bases to trimming and J lost 7 bases, with 27 bases between them.

The rearrangement links TRBV5-6 to TRBJ2-7, with D hard to call. The V end was cut by 4 bases, the J end by 2 bases, with 7 bases between. The CDR3 is 12 amino acids. Germline V gives CDR1 SGHDT, CDR2 YYEEEE. This CDR3 reads CASSLPPYEQYF. In DNA, the CDR3 is TGTGCCAGCAGCCTGCCCCCCTACGAGCAGTACTTC.

The V gene is TRBV5-1, the J gene TRBJ1-1; D not resolved. Germline assignment: CDR1 SGHRS and CDR2 YFSETQ. The CDR3 extends over 15 amino acids. The germline V and J ends were trimmed by 3 bases and 3 bases, with 15 bases remaining between them. CDR3 nucleotides: TGCGCCAGCAGCTCTCCGGGAGACTCGTACACTGAAGCTTTCTTT. This encodes CASSSPGDSYTEAFF.

The rearrangement joins TRBV3-1 (or the pseudogene TRBV3-2) to TRBJ2-3; the D gene is possibly TRBD2 (6 bases). V gave up 3 bases and J gave up 6 bases, with 7 bases separating them. The germline V gene has CDR1 LGHDT and CDR2 YNNKEL (reference sequence). The CDR3 runs 12 residues. The CDR3 here is CASSHRGDTQYF. The CDR3 DNA reads TGTGCCAGCAGCCACCGGGGGGATACGCAGTATTTT.

The rearrangement joins TRBV28 to TRBJ1-4; D possibly corresponds to TRBD1 (6 bases). There are 11 residues in the CDR3. The V and J ends lost 9 bases and 14 bases respectively, with 16 bases between them. The germline gives CDR1 MDHEN, CDR2 SYDVKM. This CDR3 is CASSNRDTLFF. CDR3 nucleotide sequence: TGTGCCAGTTCTAACCGGGACACCCTGTTTTTT.

CDR3 sequence (DNA): TGTGCCAGCAGCGTAGCAGGGGCAGGCGAGGCCTCCTACAATGAGCAGTTCTTC. It codes for CASSVAGAGEASYNEQFF. This chain joins TRBV9 and TRBJ2-1; a weak D match, TRBD1 (6 bases). V was trimmed by 0 bases and J by 0 bases, leaving 16 bases between them. Germline V lookup: CDR1 SGDLS, CDR2 YYNGEE. This CDR3 is built from 18 residues.

As DNA, the CDR3 is TGTGCCAGCAGTCTCATGCCCGGCTGGGGAAGGGCCTACGAGCAGTACTTC. It codes for CASSLMPGWGRAYEQYF. The genes are TRBV27 and TRBJ2-7; D gene ambiguous. There are 17 residues in the CDR3. With 5 bases removed from V and 2 bases from J, the gap between germline ends came to 22 bases. The V gene's germline CDR1 is MNHEY and CDR2 SMNVEV (reference sequence).

This sequence joins TRBV6-5 and TRBJ1-1, with 8 positions matching TRBD1. CDR3 length equals 13 residues. Trimming at V came to 5 bases and at J to 11 bases, leaving 10 bases not matched to a gene. Germline V lookup: CDR1 MNHEY, CDR2 SVGAGI. Here the CDR3 reads CASSTSARQGAFF. CDR3 coding DNA: TGTGCCAGCAGTACCAGTGCCCGACAGGGGGCTTTCTTT.

The chain recombines TRBV24-1 with TRBJ2-2, with 10 bases lining up with TRBD2. Germline CDR1 and CDR2: KGHDR and SFDVKD. CDR3 length equals 16 residues. The J segment lost 6 bases and the V segment lost 0 bases, leaving 3 bases of the junction unmatched. CDR3: CATSDLASGSPGELFF. The CDR3 DNA reads TGTGCCACCAGTGATTTGGCTAGCGGGAGCCCCGGGGAGCTGTTTTTT.

In this sample, this clone turned up a few times. In the same sample, other DNA sequences code for this CDR3. The DNA for the CDR3 is TGTGCCAGCAGCTTAGGCAGGAGGAACACTGAAGCTTTCTTT. As protein: CASSLGRRNTEAFF. This chain connects TRBV7-8 to TRBJ1-1; D is uncertain. CDR3 length: 14 residues. Germline V lookup: CDR1 SGHVS, CDR2 FQNEAQ. V was clipped by 1 base and J by 1 base, with 7 bases between them.

The J gene is TRBJ2-3, the V gene TRBV6-4; D might be TRBD1 (5 bases). CDR3 length equals 14 residues. V lost 3 bases, J lost 3 bases, and 10 bases lay in between. Germline loops: CDR1 MRHNA, CDR2 SNTAGT. The CDR3 DNA reads as TGTGCCAGCAGTGAAGGGGAAGCGACAGATACGCAGTATTTT. Amino acids: CASSEGEATDTQYF.

V and J are TRBV14 and TRBJ2-7, with D uncertain. Trimming shortened V by 0 bases and J by 4 bases, and 13 bases separated the two germline ends. This CDR3 is built from 15 residues. The germline V gene has CDR1 SGHDN and CDR2 FVKESK. The CDR3 loop is CASSQEPQDGYEQYF. In DNA form, the CDR3 reads TGTGCCAGCAGCCAAGAACCCCAGGATGGGTACGAGCAGTACTTC.

The chain has TRBV14 and TRBJ2-7; 7 nucleotides line up with TRBD1. Per the germline V gene, CDR1 is SGHDN and CDR2 is FVKESK. This CDR3 is built from 17 residues. V lost 4 bases to trimming and J lost 2 bases; unmatched junction nucleotides: 14. CDR3 DNA: TGTGCCAGCAGCCCCCTGTTTCGTCTGGACAGGCCCTACGAGCAGTACTTC. This sequence encodes CASSPLFRLDRPYEQYF.

The chain combines TRBV18 with TRBJ1-6; D uncertain. The CDR3 spans 13 residues. Trimming took off 1 base at V and 4 bases at J, with 2 bases between the two ends. Per the germline V gene, CDR1 is KGHSH and CDR2 is LQKENI. The CDR3 loop is CASSPRYNSPLHF. The CDR3 region has the DNA TGTGCCAGCTCACCACGATATAATTCACCCCTCCACTTT.

The J gene is TRBJ2-1, the V gene TRBV24-1; 7 bases line up with TRBD2. The V segment lost 1 base and the J segment 6 bases; nucleotides outside the gene matches: 2. The CDR3 sequence is 14 residues long. In germline, CDR1 is KGHDR, CDR2 SFDVKD. CDR3 sequence: CATSDLLAPNEQFF. CDR3 coding DNA: TGTGCCACCAGTGATTTACTAGCGCCCAATGAGCAGTTCTTC.

This clone was seen only once. V is TRBV7-9 and J is TRBJ2-5; tentatively, D is TRBD2 (5 bases). There are 15 residues in the CDR3. The ends were cut back, 2 bases at V and 2 bases at J, with 12 bases in the middle. In germline, CDR1 is SEHNR, CDR2 FQNEAQ (reference sequence). The CDR3 spells CASSLFRDIQETQYF. CDR3 DNA: TGTGCCAGCAGCTTATTCCGGGATATTCAAGAGACCCAGTACTTC.

This rearrangement joins TRBV30 to TRBJ2-7; perhaps TRBD1 as D (5 bases). The CDR3 sequence is 14 residues long. The V end lost 4 bases, the J end lost 3 bases, and 16 bases lay between the germline ends. CDR1 is GTSNPN, CDR2 SVGIG, per germline (reference sequence). The CDR3 coding sequence is TGTGCCTGGACCTGGTCAGGGAATGGCTACGAGCAGTACTTC. This sequence encodes CAWTWSGNGYEQYF.

The chain's CDR3 is CASSVEGWTEAFF. The DNA for the CDR3 is TGTGCCAGCAGCGTAGAGGGGTGGACTGAAGCTTTCTTT. The chain couples TRBV9 to TRBJ1-1, with D perhaps matching TRBD1 (5 bases). V lost 0 bases to trimming and J lost 5 bases, with 8 bases between them. In germline, CDR1 is SGDLS, CDR2 YYNGEE. This CDR3 spans 13 amino acids. Combining the CDR3 with reference TRBV9 and TRBJ1-1 gives the whole variable domain DSGVTQTPKHLITATGQRVTLRCSPRSGDLSVYWYQQSLDQGLQFLIQYYNGEERAKGNILERFSAQQFPDLHSELNLSSLELGDSALYFCASSVEGWTEAFFGQGTRLTVV.

The chain couples TRBV19 to TRBJ2-3; 11 bases are a match to TRBD2. Germline V CDR1 and CDR2: LNHDA, SQIVND (reference sequence). The CDR3 spans 14 residues. V trimming: 5 bases; J trimming: 9 bases; junction bases outside the gene matches: 7. Here the CDR3 reads CASSLRLAGKTQYF. The CDR3 region has the DNA TGTGCCAGTAGTTTAAGACTAGCGGGAAAGACGCAGTATTTT.

This clone was recorded only once. The chain joins TRBV14 to TRBJ2-7; 8 nucleotides align to TRBD1. Germline CDR1 is SGHDN and CDR2 is FVKESK. This CDR3 region has 15 residues. V was pared by 4 bases and J by 3 bases, with 8 bases of the junction left unmatched. This CDR3 is CASSLGTGVGYEQYF. The CDR3 DNA reads TGTGCCAGCAGCCTGGGGACAGGTGTAGGCTACGAGCAGTACTTC. The whole variable domain, remainder taken from reference TRBV14 and TRBJ2-7, is EAGVTQFPSHSVIEKGQTVTLRCDPISGHDNLYWYRRVMGKEIKFLLHFVKESKQDESGMPNNRFLAERTGGTYSTLKVQPAELEDSGVYFCASSLGTGVGYEQYFGPGTRLTVT.